A selection of T cell receptor beta chains follows, all from one sample in a study of OX40 agonist ivuxolimab in advanced cancers. The data were produced by immunoSEQ multiplex PCR, yet TCRdb's version contains in-frame clones alone and is incomplete. The table records about 66,000 clones, about 91% of them present only once. The sequences come from CD4+ or CD8+ T cells sorted from blood, collected in a trial of the OX40 agonist ivuxolimab. The receptors were sampled from an adult with an advanced solid tumor such as melanoma, head and neck, liver or kidney cancer. CDR3s include the opening cysteine and the closing phenylalanine or tryptophan. D genes are given only for firm matches. Not all rows give a size; the values are once, few, many and, for expanded clones, a class.

J gene,clone size,D gene,V gene,CDR3 protein,CDR3 DNA
TRBJ1-5,few,NA,TRBV30,CAWSVTGYASQPQHF,TGTGCCTGGAGTGTAACTGGGTATGCCAGTCAGCCCCAGCATTTT
TRBJ1-2,once,NA,TRBV28,CASSPHVVGSGYTF,TGTGCCAGCAGTCCGCACGTGGTGGGGAGTGGCTACACCTTC
TRBJ2-5,NA,NA,TRBV4-3,CASSQDRLVGTQYF,TGCGCCAGCAGCCAAGATCGACTAGTCGGGACCCAGTACTTC
TRBJ2-7,NA,TRBD2,TRBV6-5,CASSWTSGGDEQYF,TGTGCCAGCAGTTGGACTAGCGGGGGCGACGAGCAGTACTTC
TRBJ1-1,NA,TRBD1,TRBV19,CASSITGTGGTEAFF,TGTGCCAGTAGTATTACCGGGACAGGGGGAACTGAAGCTTTCTTT
TRBJ2-1,NA,TRBD2,TRBV27,CASSKLAGGYNEQFF,TGTGCCAGCAGTAAACTAGCGGGAGGATACAATGAGCAGTTCTTC
TRBJ2-7,NA,NA,TRBV9,CATSRFSRDQSSYEQYF,TGTGCGACCAGCAGGTTTAGCCGGGACCAAAGCTCCTACGAGCAGTACTTC
TRBJ2-2,few,NA,TRBV7-3,CASSLETGGTGELFF,TGTGCCAGCAGCTTAGAGACAGGAGGGACCGGGGAGCTGTTTTTT
TRBJ1-4,NA,NA,TRBV6-5,CASSYMGASRKLFF,TGTGCCAGCAGTTACATGGGGGCGAGTCGAAAACTGTTTTTT
TRBJ2-2,NA,NA,TRBV19,CASSINGPFQEDTGELFF,TGTGCCAGTAGTATTAACGGTCCCTTCCAAGAGGACACCGGGGAGCTGTTTTTT
TRBJ1-1,NA,TRBD1,TRBV29-1,CSVENPGQATEAFF,TGCAGCGTTGAGAATCCGGGACAGGCCACTGAAGCTTTCTTT
TRBJ2-5,NA,NA,TRBV25-1,CASSEWDSETQYF,TGTGCCAGCAGTGAATGGGATTCGGAGACCCAGTACTTC
TRBJ2-7,NA,TRBD1,TRBV6-5,CASSYLTGDTYEQYF,TGTGCCAGCAGTTACCTGACAGGGGATACCTACGAGCAGTACTTC
TRBJ2-1,NA,NA,TRBV7-2,CASSLAVGTANEQFF,TGTGCCAGCAGCTTAGCCGTCGGGACCGCTAATGAGCAGTTCTTC
TRBJ2-5,NA,NA,TRBV18,CASSPNAGIQETQYF,TGTGCCAGCTCACCAAATGCCGGGATCCAAGAGACCCAGTACTTC
TRBJ1-2,NA,NA,TRBV19,CASSSTFTNYGYTF,TGTGCCAGTAGTTCCACGTTTACTAACTATGGCTACACCTTC
TRBJ2-3,NA,TRBD2,TRBV25-1,CASSVTSGGDTQYF,TGTGCCAGCAGTGTGACTAGCGGGGGAGATACGCAGTATTTT
TRBJ2-3,NA,NA,TRBV18,CASSRLQSTDTQYF,TGTGCCAGCTCACGGCTACAGAGCACAGATACGCAGTATTTT
TRBJ2-2,once,NA,TRBV13,CASSLARGDTGELFF,TGTGCCAGCAGCTTAGCCCGAGGGGACACCGGGGAGCTGTTTTTT
TRBJ1-2,NA,NA,TRBV10-3,CAISGATVVYTF,TGTGCCATCAGTGGTGCGACAGTGGTCTACACCTTC
TRBJ2-2,NA,TRBD1,TRBV18,CASSLGQGNTGELFF,TGTGCCAGCTCCCTTGGACAGGGGAACACCGGGGAGCTGTTTTTT
TRBJ2-3,NA,TRBD2,TRBV5-4,CASSLGLAGTNTQYF,TGTGCCAGCAGCTTGGGTCTAGCGGGGACCAATACGCAGTATTTT
TRBJ2-3,NA,TRBD2,TRBV19,CASSSGLAGVWGTDTQYF,TGTGCCAGTAGTTCTGGACTAGCGGGAGTCTGGGGCACAGATACGCAGTATTTT
TRBJ2-7,once,NA,TRBV4-1,CASSQVPGTESGKQYF,TGCGCCAGCAGCCAAGTCCCCGGGACCGAGAGCGGCAAGCAGTACTTC
TRBJ2-7,NA,NA,TRBV28,CASSLGSWSRAQYF,TGTGCCAGCAGTTTAGGGTCCTGGTCTCGGGCGCAGTACTTC
TRBJ2-5,NA,NA,TRBV28,CASSPRQQETQYF,TGTGCCAGCAGCCCGAGACAGCAAGAGACCCAGTACTTC
TRBJ2-2,NA,TRBD2,TRBV2,CASSETSGRLTGELFF,TGTGCCAGCAGTGAGACTAGCGGGAGGCTCACCGGGGAGCTGTTTTTT
TRBJ2-7,NA,NA,TRBV4-3,CASSQDWVAGRMQYF,TGCGCCAGCAGCCAAGATTGGGTGGCGGGGAGGATGCAGTACTTC
TRBJ2-3,NA,TRBD1,TRBV5-1,CASSITGEPSTDTQYF,TGCGCCAGCAGCATTACAGGGGAACCTAGCACAGATACGCAGTATTTT
TRBJ2-7,NA,TRBD2,TRBV4-3,CASSQDGLAGAMGEQYF,TGCGCCAGCAGCCAAGATGGGCTAGCGGGAGCGATGGGCGAGCAGTACTTC
TRBJ1-4,NA,NA,TRBV6-1,CASSGIQGTNEKLFF,TGTGCCAGCAGTGGGATACAGGGAACGAATGAAAAACTGTTTTTT